Following are 5 T cell receptor beta chains from one sample sequenced in a study of glioma-infiltrating T cells. The iRepertoire nested amplicon-rescue multiplex PCR amplified TCR alpha and beta CDR3s from RNA. TCRdb used MiXCR to reprocess the multiplex PCR reads, holding one entry per CDR3 protein. The sample includes 150,000 or so distinct CDR3 sequences, 35% to 50% of them seen just once. The sequencing sample was made of glioma tissue, nonneoplastic brain tissue, or PBMCs (not recorded which). The receptors stem from a human donor with low-grade glioma or glioblastoma, undergoing nonglioma brain surgery, or in good health (not recorded which).

The chain joins TRBV20-1 to TRBJ2-5; D not resolved. CDR1 and CDR2 (germline): DFQATT, SNEGSKA (reference sequence). V lost 4 bases, J lost 1 base, and 10 bases lay in between. CDR3 length: 13 amino acids. CDR3 region: CSANRVGQETQYF. CDR3 bases: TGCAGTGCTAACAGAGTGGGCCAAGAGACCCAGTACTTC.

This clonotype was counted only a few times. The chain's CDR3 is CASRESGGKETQYF. In nucleotides, the CDR3 is TGTGCCAGCAGAGAATCAGGGGGTAAAGAGACCCAGTACTTC. The rearrangement joins TRBV6-1 to TRBJ2-5; 7 nucleotides agree with TRBD1. The CDR3 has 14 residues. Germline V gene sequence: CDR1 MNHNS, CDR2 SASEGT. The V segment lost 6 bases and the J segment 3 bases; nucleotides outside the gene matches: 7.

The chain combines TRBV19 with TRBJ2-7; 7 bases are shared with TRBD1. Germline trimming cut 8 bases from V and 4 bases from J; bases unmatched to any gene: 14. The CDR3 has 15 amino acids. CDR1 and CDR2 from the germline V gene are LNHDA and SQIVND (reference sequence). CDR3 amino acids: CASSNQQGTIYEQYF. The CDR3 bases are TGTGCCAGTTCTAATCAACAGGGGACCATATACGAGCAGTACTTC.

V usage is TRBV29-1 and J usage is TRBJ2-5, with D possibly being TRBD1 (6 bases). The CDR3 totals 11 residues. The germline V gene has CDR1 SQVTM and CDR2 ANQGSEA. V was pared by 6 bases and J by 7 bases, with 12 bases between. The DNA of the CDR3 is TGCAGCGTAGGGACATCCGGGACCCAGTACTTC. It yields the protein CSVGTSGTQYF.

In its sample, this clonotype was seen a few times. J is TRBJ1-2 and V is TRBV28; D is ambiguous. The germline CDR1 and CDR2 sequences are MDHEN and SYDVKM. This CDR3 has 15 residues. V was clipped by 2 bases and J by 6 bases, with 16 bases between them. CDR3 sequence (DNA): TGTGCCAGCAGTTTAGATCCTGAAGGCCGGGATGGCTACACCTTC. Encoded protein: CASSLDPEGRDGYTF.